The rows below give T cell receptor beta chains drawn from one sample of a study of response to subunit inactivated influenza vaccine. From the RT-PCR reads, TCRdb called clonotypes with MiXCR, one entry per CDR3 protein. The sample includes hundreds of thousands of distinct CDR3 sequences, about 18% seen only once; the top ten take under 13%. The sample consisted of PBMCs from blood, taken 5 to 6 days after vaccination. These receptor sequences come from a man over 45 who received an inactivated influenza vaccine. Both conserved end residues are part of each CDR3. The D gene is left open where the match is weak. Only some rows state a clone size, as once, few, many or a class for expanded clones.

>TRBJ2-7|-|-|TRBV20-1
CSASGTNLPAREQYF
TGCAGTGCTTCCGGGACAAACCTACCTGCTAGGGAGCAGTACTTC
>TRBJ2-6|few|-|TRBV12-3/TRBV12-4
CASTPGHLHSGANVLTF
TGTGCCAGCACCCCGGGTCACCTACACTCTGGGGCCAACGTCCTGACTTTC
>TRBJ1-5|-|TRBD1|TRBV12-3/TRBV12-4
CASSLGTGQASNQPQHF
TGTGCCAGCAGTTTAGGGACAGGGCAAGCTAGCAATCAGCCCCAGCATTTT
>TRBJ1-2|many|TRBD1|TRBV4-1
CASSQVTGGASSYGYTF
TGCGCCAGCAGCCAAGTGACAGGGGGCGCGTCTTCCTATGGCTACACCTTC
>TRBJ2-6|-|-|TRBV11-1
CASSLLQHLISGANVLTF
TGTGCCAGCAGCTTATTACAGCACCTGATCTCTGGGGCCAACGTCCTGACTTTC
>TRBJ1-5|once|-|TRBV12-3/TRBV12-4
CASSLAPAAQWPQHF
TGTGCCAGCAGTTTAGCGCCGGCAGCTCAATGGCCCCAGCATTTT
>TRBJ1-5|many|-|TRBV18
CASSSGGGNQPQHF
TGTGCCAGCTCATCAGGTGGAGGCAATCAGCCCCAGCATTTT
>TRBJ2-1|-|-|TRBV24-1
CATSDPPSNEQFF
TGTGCCACCAGTGATCCACCGTCCAATGAGCAGTTCTTC
>TRBJ2-5|few|-|TRBV29-1
CSVELGHAGLETQYF
TGCAGCGTTGAATTGGGACATGCGGGCTTGGAGACCCAGTACTTC
>TRBJ2-3|-|TRBD2|TRBV6-2/TRBV6-3
CASSYGTSGTHIGTDTQYF
TGTGCCAGCAGTTATGGGACTAGCGGGACCCATATCGGCACAGATACGCAGTATTTT
>TRBJ2-7|few|-|TRBV6-1
CASTGADGDEQYF
TGTGCCAGCACCGGGGCTGACGGGGACGAGCAGTACTTC
>TRBJ1-4|many|-|TRBV5-1
CASSLGTSEKLFF
TGCGCCAGCAGCTTGGGGACATCAGAAAAACTGTTTTTT
>TRBJ2-1|-|TRBD2|TRBV27
CASSFGWEGIYNEQFF
TGTGCCAGCAGTTTCGGGTGGGAGGGTATCTACAATGAGCAGTTCTTC
>TRBJ2-2|-|TRBD1|TRBV15
CATSSVRGRGTGELFF
TGTGCCACCAGCAGCGTAAGGGGGCGCGGCACCGGGGAGCTGTTTTTT
>TRBJ1-4|-|-|TRBV7-9
CASSPSEVLNEKLFF
TGTGCCAGCAGCCCGAGTGAAGTGCTTAATGAAAAACTGTTTTTT
>TRBJ1-3|-|TRBD1|TRBV20-1
CSARGDRDGDTIYF
TGCAGTGCTAGGGGCGACAGGGATGGAGACACCATATATTTT
>TRBJ2-1|-|-|TRBV18
CASSAFRDPSSYNEQFF
TGTGCCAGCTCCGCGTTCCGGGATCCCAGCTCCTACAATGAGCAGTTCTTC
>TRBJ2-5|few|-|TRBV7-8
CASSLIRRAQETQYF
TGTGCCAGCAGCTTAATTCGGCGGGCCCAAGAGACCCAGTACTTC
>TRBJ2-7|few|-|TRBV12-3/TRBV12-4
CASSFLHGSSYEQYF
TGTGCCAGCAGTTTCCTCCACGGGAGCTCCTACGAGCAGTACTTC
>TRBJ2-7|few|TRBD2|TRBV29-1
CSVASGRANYEQYF
TGCAGCGTTGCCAGCGGGAGGGCCAACTACGAGCAGTACTTC
>TRBJ2-1|few|TRBD2|TRBV10-2
CASRLTSGGISSYNEQFF
TGCGCCAGCAGATTGACTAGCGGGGGGATTAGCTCCTACAATGAGCAGTTCTTC
>TRBJ2-3|-|-|TRBV4-1
CASSQSTQDTQYF
TGCGCCAGCAGCCAATCAACACAGGATACGCAGTATTTT
>TRBJ1-1|-|-|TRBV6-2/TRBV6-3
CASTKQRNTEAFF
TGTGCCAGCACCAAACAAAGGAACACTGAAGCTTTCTTT
>TRBJ2-7|few|-|TRBV12-3/TRBV12-4
CASSHTENSYEQYF
TGTGCCAGCAGTCATACAGAGAACTCCTACGAGCAGTACTTC
>TRBJ2-2|few|-|TRBV2
CASSVGVESSGELFF
TGTGCCAGCAGTGTAGGAGTGGAATCATCCGGGGAGCTGTTTTTT
>TRBJ2-2|once|TRBD2|TRBV19
CATIPAGEPSNTGELFF
TGTGCCACCATCCCTGCGGGAGAGCCTTCGAACACCGGGGAGCTGTTTTTT
>TRBJ2-1|many|-|TRBV18
CASSPTDSYNEQFF
TGTGCCAGCTCACCGACAGACTCCTACAATGAGCAGTTCTTC
>TRBJ2-7|-|TRBD2|TRBV20-1
CSAVRRGTSGYYEQYF
TGCAGTGCCGTCCGCCGAGGGACTAGCGGGTATTACGAGCAGTACTTC
>TRBJ2-1|-|TRBD2|TRBV12-3/TRBV12-4
CASKVAGGPSEQFF
TGTGCCAGCAAAGTAGCGGGGGGGCCCAGTGAGCAGTTCTTC
>TRBJ1-2|-|-|TRBV5-6
CASTPGGMPYGYTF
TGTGCCAGCACCCCGGGGGGGATGCCTTATGGCTACACCTTC
>TRBJ2-5|-|-|TRBV10-3
CAISESGNSADIETQYF
TGTGCCATCAGTGAGTCAGGGAACTCGGCTGATATAGAGACCCAGTACTTC
>TRBJ1-1|-|-|TRBV28
CASSFPHGRHTEAFF
TGTGCCAGCAGTTTCCCCCACGGTAGACACACTGAAGCTTTCTTT
>TRBJ2-7|-|-|TRBV18
CASSPRADAEQYF
TGTGCCAGCTCACCACGAGCGGACGCCGAGCAGTACTTC
>TRBJ2-7|few|TRBD2|TRBV11-2
CASSEPLAGGPYEQYF
TGTGCCAGCAGCGAGCCCCTAGCGGGAGGGCCATACGAGCAGTACTTC
>TRBJ2-2|many|TRBD2|TRBV12-3/TRBV12-4
CASSPPGLALGELFF
TGTGCCAGCAGCCCCCCGGGACTAGCACTCGGGGAGCTGTTTTTT
>TRBJ1-5|-|-|TRBV7-3
CASSLGVGRPQHF
TGTGCCAGCAGCTTAGGTGTCGGGAGGCCCCAGCATTTT
>TRBJ2-3|-|-|TRBV6-1
CASSDWKGSQYF
TGTGCCAGCAGTGACTGGAAGGGATCGCAGTATTTT
>TRBJ2-2|many|-|TRBV11-1
CASSIGGYTGELFF
TGTGCCAGCAGCATAGGAGGTTACACCGGGGAGCTGTTTTTT
>TRBJ2-3|many|-|TRBV10-3
CAIREGGGVTDTQYF
TGTGCCATCAGGGAGGGGGGGGGCGTCACAGATACGCAGTATTTT
>TRBJ2-2|-|TRBD1|TRBV20-1
CSAQNRGTTGELFF
TGCAGTGCTCAAAACAGGGGTACCACCGGGGAGCTGTTTTTT
>TRBJ2-4|many|TRBD2|TRBV5-6
CASSFGLAGAKNIQYF
TGTGCCAGCAGCTTCGGGCTAGCGGGAGCCAAAAACATTCAGTACTTC
>TRBJ2-3|-|-|TRBV4-2
CASSQPSRGAGGADTQYF
TGTGCCAGCAGCCAACCCTCACGAGGGGCCGGTGGTGCAGATACGCAGTATTTT
>TRBJ2-1|-|TRBD2|TRBV27
CASSLGGLAGKGNEQFF
TGTGCCAGCAGTTTGGGGGGACTAGCAGGAAAGGGGAATGAGCAGTTCTTC
>TRBJ2-7|-|-|TRBV7-2
CASSLAEGSPSPYEQYF
TGTGCCAGCAGCTTAGCGGAGGGGTCTCCCTCACCCTACGAGCAGTACTTC
>TRBJ2-7|-|-|TRBV2
CASNGDGRSYEQYF
TGTGCCAGTAACGGGGACGGACGATCCTACGAGCAGTACTTC
>TRBJ1-1|few|TRBD1|TRBV19
CASIRTGGDTEAFF
TGTGCCAGTATCCGGACAGGGGGAGACACTGAAGCTTTCTTT